Listed below are T cell receptor beta chains from one sample, sequenced in a study of shared clonotypes between healthy human individuals. Generated by immunoSEQ multiplex PCR, the TCRdb table keeps only in-frame clones and is missing some. This sample carries approximately 2,200,000 clones, roughly 91% of them seen once, and the ten largest clones take under 2%. Specimen: naive CD8+ T cells from PBMCs. The source is a man aged 18 to 29 in good health. Some clones in this sample may be carry-over from other donors' samples. Each CDR3 is given with its conserved first and last residue. A D gene is named only where the DNA matches it firmly. Clone size is not always given. Where it is, it says once, few, many or a class for expanded clones.

cdr3_aa: CASSFSPSYEQYF
cdr3_nt: TGCGCCAGCAGCTTTTCCCCGTCCTACGAGCAGTACTTC
d_call: NA
j_call: TRBJ2-7
clone_size: NA
v_call: TRBV5-1

cdr3_aa: CASSDPSGGYNEQFF
cdr3_nt: TGTGCCAGCAGTGACCCCAGCGGGGGCTACAATGAGCAGTTCTTC
d_call: TRBD2
j_call: TRBJ2-1
clone_size: NA
v_call: TRBV6-1

cdr3_aa: CASRGGTEFNGYTF
cdr3_nt: TGTGCCAGCAGGGGCGGGACAGAGTTTAATGGCTACACCTTC
d_call: TRBD1
j_call: TRBJ1-2
clone_size: NA
v_call: TRBV25-1

cdr3_aa: CASSPGYEQYF
cdr3_nt: TGTGCCAGTAGTCCAGGTTACGAGCAGTACTTC
d_call: NA
j_call: TRBJ2-7
clone_size: NA
v_call: TRBV19

cdr3_aa: CASSSWTGVNGYTF
cdr3_nt: TGTGCCAGCAGTTCTTGGACAGGGGTGAATGGCTACACCTTC
d_call: TRBD1
j_call: TRBJ1-2
clone_size: NA
v_call: TRBV28

cdr3_aa: CASSPGVRHGLF
cdr3_nt: TGTGCCAGCAGTCCTGGGGTGCGGCACGGACTATTT
d_call: NA
j_call: TRBJ1-1
clone_size: NA
v_call: TRBV2

cdr3_aa: CASSVTARGLETQYF
cdr3_nt: TGTGCCAGCAGCGTAACGGCCAGGGGGCTTGAGACCCAGTACTTC
d_call: TRBD1
j_call: TRBJ2-5
clone_size: once
v_call: TRBV9

cdr3_aa: CASSSGWRQGVYEQYF
cdr3_nt: TGTGCCAGTAGTAGCGGGTGGAGGCAGGGTGTCTACGAGCAGTACTTC
d_call: NA
j_call: TRBJ2-7
clone_size: NA
v_call: TRBV19

cdr3_aa: CASSLGDEAFF
cdr3_nt: TGTGCCAGCAGCTTGGGAGATGAAGCTTTCTTT
d_call: NA
j_call: TRBJ1-1
clone_size: few
v_call: TRBV5-6

cdr3_aa: CASSVDSSPLGENIQYF
cdr3_nt: TGTGCCAGCAGCGTAGATTCCTCCCCCCTTGGGGAAAACATTCAGTACTTC
d_call: NA
j_call: TRBJ2-4
clone_size: NA
v_call: TRBV9

cdr3_aa: CAWVPSGRWDEQFF
cdr3_nt: TGTGCCTGGGTTCCTAGCGGGAGGTGGGATGAGCAGTTCTTC
d_call: TRBD2
j_call: TRBJ2-1
clone_size: NA
v_call: TRBV30

cdr3_aa: CASSFGTYQETQYF
cdr3_nt: TGTGCCAGCAGCTTCGGGACGTACCAAGAGACCCAGTACTTC
d_call: NA
j_call: TRBJ2-5
clone_size: NA
v_call: TRBV11-2

cdr3_aa: CASSPPSGRAELEETQYF
cdr3_nt: TGTGCCAGCAGCCCACCTAGCGGGAGGGCCGAATTGGAAGAGACCCAGTACTTC
d_call: TRBD2
j_call: TRBJ2-5
clone_size: NA
v_call: TRBV7-6

cdr3_aa: CASSPAVGNTIYF
cdr3_nt: TGCGCCAGCAGCCCCGCGGTCGGAAACACCATATATTTT
d_call: NA
j_call: TRBJ1-3
clone_size: NA
v_call: TRBV4-1

cdr3_aa: CASRGQESNYGYTF
cdr3_nt: TGTGCCAGCCGAGGACAGGAATCCAACTATGGCTACACCTTC
d_call: TRBD1
j_call: TRBJ1-2
clone_size: NA
v_call: TRBV7-9

cdr3_aa: CASSILGYSEAFF
cdr3_nt: TGTGCCAGTAGTATCTTGGGGTACTCTGAAGCTTTCTTT
d_call: NA
j_call: TRBJ1-1
clone_size: NA
v_call: TRBV19

cdr3_aa: CSVGGWRDHNEQFF
cdr3_nt: TGCAGCGTGGGAGGCTGGCGGGACCACAATGAGCAGTTCTTC
d_call: NA
j_call: TRBJ2-1
clone_size: NA
v_call: TRBV29-1

cdr3_aa: CASSVVASQETQYF
cdr3_nt: TGTGCCAGCAGCGTAGTGGCATCACAAGAGACCCAGTACTTC
d_call: NA
j_call: TRBJ2-5
clone_size: NA
v_call: TRBV9

cdr3_aa: CASSVGGRNTGELFF
cdr3_nt: TGTGCCAGCAGCGTAGGCGGGAGGAACACCGGGGAGCTGTTTTTT
d_call: TRBD2
j_call: TRBJ2-2
clone_size: NA
v_call: TRBV9

cdr3_aa: CASSLGTGRTEAFF
cdr3_nt: TGTGCCAGTAGTCTCGGGACAGGGAGGACTGAAGCTTTCTTT
d_call: TRBD1
j_call: TRBJ1-1
clone_size: NA
v_call: TRBV19

cdr3_aa: CASSTYPGRLNEQYF
cdr3_nt: TGCGCCAGCAGCACATACCCGGGCCGTTTGAACGAGCAGTACTTC
d_call: NA
j_call: TRBJ2-7
clone_size: NA
v_call: TRBV5-1

cdr3_aa: CASSILAKNIQYF
cdr3_nt: TGTGCCAGTAGTATTCTAGCCAAAAACATTCAGTACTTC
d_call: NA
j_call: TRBJ2-4
clone_size: once
v_call: TRBV19

cdr3_aa: CASSKTRTGYEQYF
cdr3_nt: TGTGCCAGCAGTAAAACAAGGACCGGGTACGAGCAGTACTTC
d_call: NA
j_call: TRBJ2-7
clone_size: NA
v_call: TRBV6-1

cdr3_aa: CASSTPEGVTEAFF
cdr3_nt: TGTGCCAGCAGCACCCCCGAGGGGGTGACTGAAGCTTTCTTT
d_call: NA
j_call: TRBJ1-1
clone_size: NA
v_call: TRBV6-5

cdr3_aa: CASSLVERNYGYTF
cdr3_nt: TGTGCCAGCAGCTTAGTTGAGCGGAACTATGGCTACACCTTC
d_call: NA
j_call: TRBJ1-2
clone_size: NA
v_call: TRBV7-9

cdr3_aa: CASISPAESYNEQFF
cdr3_nt: TGTGCCAGCATCTCCCCAGCGGAATCTTACAATGAGCAGTTCTTC
d_call: NA
j_call: TRBJ2-1
clone_size: NA
v_call: TRBV5-6

cdr3_aa: CASSPSAGTVQETQYF
cdr3_nt: TGCGCCAGCAGCCCATCGGCCGGGACGGTCCAAGAGACCCAGTACTTC
d_call: NA
j_call: TRBJ2-5
clone_size: NA
v_call: TRBV4-1

cdr3_aa: CASSPPGQGPYEQYF
cdr3_nt: TGTGCCAGCTCACCACCGGGACAGGGGCCCTACGAGCAGTACTTC
d_call: TRBD1
j_call: TRBJ2-7
clone_size: NA
v_call: TRBV18

cdr3_aa: CASSPPAGGQSNEQFF
cdr3_nt: TGTGCCAGCAGCCCTCCCGCGGGAGGCCAGAGTAATGAGCAGTTCTTC
d_call: TRBD2
j_call: TRBJ2-1
clone_size: NA
v_call: TRBV9

cdr3_aa: CASSLRTRHYGYTF
cdr3_nt: TGTGCCAGCAGTCTCCGGACGCGCCACTATGGCTACACCTTC
d_call: NA
j_call: TRBJ1-2
clone_size: NA
v_call: TRBV28

cdr3_aa: CASSPGGGTGINIQYF
cdr3_nt: TGTGCCAGCAGCCCCGGAGGGGGGACAGGGATTAACATTCAGTACTTC
d_call: TRBD1
j_call: TRBJ2-4
clone_size: NA
v_call: TRBV9